This T cell receptor beta chain was identified in a study of CD8 T cells in Susac syndrome. Blood CD8+ and CD4+ T cells underwent high-throughput TCR beta sequencing. TEMRA cells were enriched by FACS, while CD8+ and CD4+ T cells were obtained through a negative isolation that was performed magnetically. The CDR3 is 15 amino acids. The germline V gene encodes CDR1 DFQATT and CDR2 SNEGSKA (reference sequence). A remark on this clonotype: What it binds is unknown. Its ends do not fully match the called genes, so a read error is possible.

Broader study findings: The number of individuals included in the study's TCR sequencing and HLA analysis was acknowledged as relatively small.

RNA amounts of roughly 0.45 to 1 ug underwent reverse transcription with random hexamers. Multiplex immunoSEQ PCR targeted 54 Vbeta and 13 Jbeta TCR beta segments. TCRdb itself ran the immunoSEQ multiplex PCR reads through MiXCR, one entry per CDR3 protein. The sample includes approximately 230,000 distinct CDR3 sequences, just under 95% of them seen just once. The chain links TRBV20-1 to TRBJ1-5; 7 bases align to TRBD1. This TCR came from a human donor with multiple sclerosis. Sequenced material: CD4+ T cells from PBMCs. Here the CDR3 reads CSAIAPTGANHPQHF. The CDR3 DNA reads TGCAGTGCTATAGCCCCAACAGGGGCCAATCACCCCCAGCATTTT.